What follows describes a single T cell receptor beta chain. Its antigen is currently unknown. The data originate from a study of T-cell reconstitution after alpha-beta-depleted transplantation in children. Whole-study findings and limits: After transplant, at about two months, alpha-beta T cells were reportedly derived from several hundred expanded graft clones. T cells produced anew were the main source of T-cell counts and diversity one year after transplant. It was surviving recipient T cells and thymic progenitors that gave some patients high TCRbeta diversity at day 60.

Unique molecular identifiers featured in how the TCRbeta library was prepared. MiXCR, run by TCRdb on the PCR reads, gives a single entry per CDR3 protein. The sample holds about 980,000 distinct CDR3 sequences; roughly 29% are singletons and the top ten take around 30%. The source is a boy under two years old who had a stem cell transplant for SCID, so the T cells may come from the graft donor. This sample comprised PBMCs, mostly from graft donor cells, obtained 360 days after TCRalphabeta/CD19-depleted stem cell transplant.

The CDR3 spells CSAKRTGGDYEQYF. The CDR3 bases are TGCAGCGCTAAGAGGACAGGTGGGGATTACGAGCAGTACTTC. This sequence joins TRBV29-1 and TRBJ2-7; 7 bases are a match to TRBD1. Losses at the gene ends were 7 bases for V and 4 bases for J; bases not matched to a gene: 13. The CDR3 contains 14 residues. The germline CDR1 and CDR2 sequences are SQVTM and ANQGSEA.